Listed below are T cell receptor beta chains from one sample, sequenced in a study of blood T cell repertoires in COVID-19. Libraries were prepared by immunoSEQ multiplex PCR; TCRdb keeps only in-frame clonotypes and omits some of them. In the table there are 40,000 to 60,000 clones, roughly 83% of which are singletons. The sequencing input was peripheral blood. The receptors here all came from a man aged 50 to 59 with active COVID-19. The CDR3 runs from the conserved cysteine through the conserved F or W. The order of the fields is J gene, V gene, clone size, D gene, CDR3 DNA, CDR3 protein. The D gene is left open where the match is weak. Only part of the rows carry a size: once, few, many, or a class if the clone is expanded.

TRBJ1-4 | TRBV6-4 | once | NA | TGTGCCAGCAGAGCAGGGGATGGGACTAATGAAAAACTGTTTTTT | CASRAGDGTNEKLFF
TRBJ1-6 | TRBV5-6 | NA | NA | TGTGCCAGCAGGGGCAGGGGTGGTAATTCACCCCTCCACTTT | CASRGRGGNSPLHF
TRBJ2-1 | TRBV24-1 | NA | TRBD1 | TGTGCCACCAGTAGTGCGGGACAGGGGTACAATGAGCAGTTCTTC | CATSSAGQGYNEQFF
TRBJ2-4 | TRBV3-1/TRBV3-2 | NA | TRBD2 | TGTGCCAGCAGCCTACTAGCGGGGGAGGTCAAAAACATTCAGTACTTC | CASSLLAGEVKNIQYF
TRBJ1-1 | TRBV10-3 | few | TRBD1 | TGTGCCATAGGGACAGGGGAGAACACTGAAGCTTTCTTT | CAIGTGENTEAFF
TRBJ1-4 | TRBV21-1 | NA | NA | TGTGCCAGCAGCACACCGGGACAGGGGGCAACGGAGAGCAAAACTAATGAAAAACTGTTTTTT | CASSTPGQGATESKTNEKLFF
TRBJ1-5 | TRBV19 | NA | NA | TGTGCCAGTACCAGAGCCCCGGGGGGGAATCAGCCCCAGCATTTT | CASTRAPGGNQPQHF
TRBJ2-5 | TRBV7-2 | NA | NA | TGTGCCAGCAGCCCGGAGTGGGGAGCAGAGACCCAGTACTTC | CASSPEWGAETQYF
TRBJ1-5 | TRBV2 | NA | NA | TGTGCCAGCAGTGAGGACAGCCCGGGCAATCAGCCCCAGCATTTT | CASSEDSPGNQPQHF
TRBJ1-3 | TRBV3-1/TRBV3-2 | NA | TRBD1 | TGTGCCAGCAGCCACGGACAGGGGGTCACCATATATTTT | CASSHGQGVTIYF
TRBJ2-5 | TRBV5-1 | NA | NA | TGCGCCAGCAGCTTGGGTTATGGAATAGCGGAAGAGACCCAGTACTTC | CASSLGYGIAEETQYF
TRBJ1-2 | TRBV5-4 | few | NA | TGTGCCAGCAGCTCGACTCATGGCTACACCTTC | CASSSTHGYTF
TRBJ2-3 | TRBV28 | NA | TRBD2 | TGTGCCAGCAGTGAGCTAGCGGGGGGGACAATGGCTACGCAGTATTTT | CASSELAGGTMATQYF
TRBJ2-3 | TRBV4-1 | NA | NA | TGCGCCAGCAGCCTCATAGCAAGAGATACGCAGTATTTT | CASSLIARDTQYF
TRBJ2-3 | TRBV10-3 | NA | TRBD2 | TGTGCCATCAGTGAGTCATCCAGCGGGGCAACAGATACGCAGTATTTT | CAISESSSGATDTQYF
TRBJ2-5 | TRBV27 | NA | TRBD1 | TGTGCCAGCAGTTTCCTCGGACAGGGCAGGGAGACCCAGTACTTC | CASSFLGQGRETQYF
TRBJ1-5 | TRBV27 | NA | NA | TGTGCCAGCAGCAGGGCAGGCAATCAGCCCCAGCATTTT | CASSRAGNQPQHF
TRBJ1-1 | TRBV5-1 | NA | NA | TGCGCCAGCAGCTTGAGTGCTTACGGGGGCACTGAAGCTTTCTTT | CASSLSAYGGTEAFF
TRBJ2-5 | TRBV27 | NA | NA | TGTGCCAGCAGTTTTGAGGCCCGAGGGGAGACCCAGTACTTC | CASSFEARGETQYF
TRBJ1-4 | TRBV2 | NA | NA | TGTGCCAGCAGGGGAACGACAGCAACTAATGAAAAACTGTTTTTT | CASRGTTATNEKLFF
TRBJ1-2 | TRBV28 | NA | NA | TGTGCCAGCAGTTTATTTGGGGGGGCGGAATCTAACTATGGCTACACCTTC | CASSLFGGAESNYGYTF
TRBJ1-2 | TRBV28 | few | NA | TGTGCTATCCAGGCAGGGTATGGCTACACCTTC | CAIQAGYGYTF
TRBJ2-2 | TRBV7-2 | NA | NA | TGTGCCAGCAGGACCCGAAGCGGAGGGTTGCCCGGGGAGCTGTTTTTT | CASRTRSGGLPGELFF
TRBJ2-1 | TRBV7-2 | NA | TRBD2 | TGTGCCAGCAGCCGCCGGACTAGCGTATACAATGAGCAGTTCTTC | CASSRRTSVYNEQFF
TRBJ1-5 | TRBV10-2 | NA | NA | TGCGCCAGCAGTGAAGCTCAAGGCGGGGGCGGCAATCAGCCCCAGCATTTT | CASSEAQGGGGNQPQHF
TRBJ1-1 | TRBV5-1 | NA | NA | TGCGCCAGCAGCGAGGGATTGAACACTGAAGCTTTCTTT | CASSEGLNTEAFF
TRBJ1-4 | TRBV19 | NA | TRBD1 | TGTGCCAGTAACGCACAGGGGGTGGATGAAAAACTGTTTTTT | CASNAQGVDEKLFF
TRBJ2-4 | TRBV15 | NA | NA | TGTGCCACCAGCAGAGACGGAGGCCTAGCCAAAAACATTCAGTACTTC | CATSRDGGLAKNIQYF
TRBJ2-3 | TRBV19 | NA | TRBD1 | TGTGCCAGTGTTGGGACAGCCACGGATACGCAGTATTTT | CASVGTATDTQYF
TRBJ2-3 | TRBV5-1 | NA | NA | TGCGCCAGCAGGGGAGTTAGCACAGATACGCAGTATTTT | CASRGVSTDTQYF
TRBJ1-1 | TRBV11-2 | NA | TRBD1 | TGTGCCAGCAGCACCTACGACAGGGTGATGAAAGCTTTCTTT | CASSTYDRVMKAFF
TRBJ2-2 | TRBV9 | NA | TRBD1 | TGTGCCAGCAGCGCACAGGGGGCCGTCACCGGGGAGCTGTTTTTT | CASSAQGAVTGELFF